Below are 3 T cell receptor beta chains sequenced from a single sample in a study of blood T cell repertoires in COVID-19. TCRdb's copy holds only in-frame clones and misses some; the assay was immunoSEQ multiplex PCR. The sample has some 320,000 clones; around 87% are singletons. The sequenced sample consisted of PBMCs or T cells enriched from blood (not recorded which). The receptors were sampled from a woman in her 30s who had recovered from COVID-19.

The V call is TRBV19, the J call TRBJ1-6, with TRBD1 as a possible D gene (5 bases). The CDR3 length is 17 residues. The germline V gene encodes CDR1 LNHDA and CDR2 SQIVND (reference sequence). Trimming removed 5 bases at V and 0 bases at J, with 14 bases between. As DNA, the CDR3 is TGTGCCAGTAGTGGGGGTCGGACTAGCTCCTATAATTCACCCCTCCACTTT. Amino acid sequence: CASSGGRTSSYNSPLHF.

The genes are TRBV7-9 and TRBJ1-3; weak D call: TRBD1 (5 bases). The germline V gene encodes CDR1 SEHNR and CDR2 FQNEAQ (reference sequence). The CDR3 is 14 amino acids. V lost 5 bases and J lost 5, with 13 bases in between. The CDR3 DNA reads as TGTGCCAGCAGCGCCCTAGGGGCTAGAAACACCATATATTTT. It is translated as CASSALGARNTIYF. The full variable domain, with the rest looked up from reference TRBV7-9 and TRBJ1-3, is DTGVSQNPRHKITKRGQNVTFRCDPISEHNRLYWYRQTLGQGPEFLTYFQNEAQLEKSRLLSDRFSAERPKGSFSTLEIQRTEQGDSAMYLCASSALGARNTIYFGEGSWLTVV.

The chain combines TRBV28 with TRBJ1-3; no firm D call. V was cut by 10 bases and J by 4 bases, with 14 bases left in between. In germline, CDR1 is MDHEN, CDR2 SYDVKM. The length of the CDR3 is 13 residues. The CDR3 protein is CAIERDGGNTIYF. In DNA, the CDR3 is TGTGCCATTGAACGGGATGGGGGAAACACCATATATTTT.